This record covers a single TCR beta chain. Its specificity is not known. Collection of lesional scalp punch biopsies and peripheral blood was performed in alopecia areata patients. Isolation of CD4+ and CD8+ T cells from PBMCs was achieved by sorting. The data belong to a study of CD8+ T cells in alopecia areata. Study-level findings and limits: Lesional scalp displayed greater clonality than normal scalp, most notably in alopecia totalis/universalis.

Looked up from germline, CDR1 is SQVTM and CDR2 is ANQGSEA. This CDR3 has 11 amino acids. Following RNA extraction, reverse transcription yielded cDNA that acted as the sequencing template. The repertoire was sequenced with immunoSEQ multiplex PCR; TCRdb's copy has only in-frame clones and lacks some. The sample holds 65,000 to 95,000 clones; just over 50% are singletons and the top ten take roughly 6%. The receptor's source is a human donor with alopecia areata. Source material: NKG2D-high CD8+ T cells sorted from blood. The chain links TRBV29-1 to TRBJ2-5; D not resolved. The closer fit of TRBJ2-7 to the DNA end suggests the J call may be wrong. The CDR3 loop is CSVEDIGEQYF. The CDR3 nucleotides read TGCAGCGTTGAAGATATTGGCGAGCAGTACTTC.